This record covers a single T cell receptor (beta chain). Its antigen remains unknown. This sample is drawn from a study of T cell responses to AZD1222 COVID-19 vaccine. Sequenced by immunoSEQ multiplex PCR; TCRdb stores in-frame clones only, minus some. The data contain over 150,000 clones, roughly 87% of them singletons. With 6 bases clipped from V and 2 bases from J, the junction kept 9 bases outside the gene matches. CDR1 SNHLY and CDR2 FYNNEI come from the germline V gene. This CDR3 has 15 residues. Study-wide findings and caveats: Reportedly, nearly half the spike-specific TCRs target unmutated variant regions.

The chain carries TRBV2 and TRBJ1-2; 7 nucleotides align to TRBD1. The source material was peripheral blood, sampled on day 0 of AZD1222 vaccination. The source of this sequence is an adult in good health. CDR3 sequence (DNA): TGTGCCAGCAGAGAGAACAGGGGTGGAAACTATGGCTACACCTTC. Its protein product is CASRENRGGNYGYTF.